Listed below are T cell receptor beta chains from one sample, sequenced in a study of cytomegalovirus exposure and HLA in healthy donors. Profiled with immunoSEQ multiplex PCR; TCRdb holds only in-frame clones, not every one. There are about 180,000 clones in the sample; about 80% occur only once, and about 1.3% lies in the top ten. Sequencing was carried out using PBMCs. These receptors came from a man aged 25 to 40 in good health and CMV-seronegative. Each CDR3 is given with its conserved first and last residue. Fields, in order: CDR3 DNA, CDR3 protein, clone size, CDR3 length, V gene, D gene, J gene. The D gene is left open where the match is weak. For some rows the clone size is stated as once, few or many, or as a class when expanded; others skip it.

CDR3nt: TGTGCCAGCAGCTTGGGACAGCACTACGAGCAGTACTTC
CDR3aa: CASSLGQHYEQYF
abundance: -
len: 13
v_gene: TRBV5-6
d_gene: -
j_gene: TRBJ2-7

CDR3nt: TGTGCCACCAGCCTCCGGACTACGATCTACAATGAGCAGTTCTTC
CDR3aa: CATSLRTTIYNEQFF
abundance: few
len: 15
v_gene: TRBV15
d_gene: -
j_gene: TRBJ2-1

CDR3nt: TGTGCCAGCTCACCACGGGGGGGCGAGCAAGAGACCCAGTACTTC
CDR3aa: CASSPRGGEQETQYF
abundance: -
len: 15
v_gene: TRBV18
d_gene: -
j_gene: TRBJ2-5

CDR3nt: TGTGCCAGTAGATACCACGGCGGGACAGGCTACGAGCAGTACTTC
CDR3aa: CASRYHGGTGYEQYF
abundance: -
len: 15
v_gene: TRBV19
d_gene: TRBD1
j_gene: TRBJ2-7

CDR3nt: TGTGCCAGCAGTAACAGGGACAGGGGGCAGAATGGCTACACCTTC
CDR3aa: CASSNRDRGQNGYTF
abundance: once
len: 15
v_gene: TRBV2
d_gene: TRBD1
j_gene: TRBJ1-2

CDR3nt: TGTGCCAGTAGTACACGGGACAGTCGTTATCAGCCCCAGCATTTT
CDR3aa: CASSTRDSRYQPQHF
abundance: -
len: 15
v_gene: TRBV19
d_gene: TRBD1
j_gene: TRBJ1-5

CDR3nt: TGTGCCAGCAGCTTGGACAGACAAGAGACCCAGTACTTC
CDR3aa: CASSLDRQETQYF
abundance: once
len: 13
v_gene: TRBV7-3
d_gene: -
j_gene: TRBJ2-5

CDR3nt: TGTGCCAGCAGCTCGACAGGGGGCTACGAGCAGTACTTC
CDR3aa: CASSSTGGYEQYF
abundance: -
len: 13
v_gene: TRBV13
d_gene: TRBD1
j_gene: TRBJ2-7

CDR3nt: TGTGCCAGCAGCTTGGTGAGGGAGTCTGAAGCTTTCTTT
CDR3aa: CASSLVRESEAFF
abundance: -
len: 13
v_gene: TRBV7-9
d_gene: -
j_gene: TRBJ1-1

CDR3nt: TGTGCCAGTAGTATAGAGAAGAGGGGCTACACCTTC
CDR3aa: CASSIEKRGYTF
abundance: -
len: 12
v_gene: TRBV19
d_gene: -
j_gene: TRBJ1-2

CDR3nt: TGTGCCAGCAGTTACTCGCCGGGGGCCTACGAGCAGTACTTC
CDR3aa: CASSYSPGAYEQYF
abundance: few
len: 14
v_gene: TRBV6-5
d_gene: -
j_gene: TRBJ2-7

CDR3nt: TGTTCCAGCAGCAGGGACTCTAGCTCCGTTAAGTTC
CDR3aa: CSSSRDSSSVKF
abundance: -
len: 12
v_gene: TRBV7-9
d_gene: -
j_gene: TRBJ1-2

CDR3nt: TGCGCCAGCAGCCAAGCAACAGGGGTTGGGTCACCCCTCCACTTT
CDR3aa: CASSQATGVGSPLHF
abundance: -
len: 15
v_gene: TRBV4-3
d_gene: TRBD1
j_gene: TRBJ1-6

CDR3nt: TGTGCCTGGACTGACAGCGCCTACGAGCAGTACTTC
CDR3aa: CAWTDSAYEQYF
abundance: -
len: 12
v_gene: TRBV30
d_gene: -
j_gene: TRBJ2-7

CDR3nt: TGTGCCAGCAGAGGGTACCCCGGGGACACCATATATTTT
CDR3aa: CASRGYPGDTIYF
abundance: -
len: 13
v_gene: TRBV6-5
d_gene: -
j_gene: TRBJ1-3

CDR3nt: TGTGCTAGCAGCCTTCGAGATACGCAGTATTTT
CDR3aa: CASSLRDTQYF
abundance: -
len: 11
v_gene: TRBV7-7
d_gene: -
j_gene: TRBJ2-3

CDR3nt: TGCGCCAGCAGCCCGGAGGGGCCGGTAGATACGCAGTATTTT
CDR3aa: CASSPEGPVDTQYF
abundance: -
len: 14
v_gene: TRBV5-1
d_gene: -
j_gene: TRBJ2-3

CDR3nt: TGTGCCAGCTCACCGTTCGAGGCTTCTCACTATGGCTACACCTTC
CDR3aa: CASSPFEASHYGYTF
abundance: -
len: 15
v_gene: TRBV18
d_gene: -
j_gene: TRBJ1-2

CDR3nt: TGTGCCAGCACTCCGACAGCATACAATTATGGCTACACCTTC
CDR3aa: CASTPTAYNYGYTF
abundance: -
len: 14
v_gene: TRBV6-1
d_gene: -
j_gene: TRBJ1-2

CDR3nt: TGTGTCAGCAGTCCTAGGCAGTCCCTCCTGGGCTACACCTTC
CDR3aa: CVSSPRQSLLGYTF
abundance: -
len: 14
v_gene: TRBV7-2
d_gene: -
j_gene: TRBJ1-2

CDR3nt: TGTGCCAGCAGCCGCAGGGGGCGGGATGAGCAGTTCTTC
CDR3aa: CASSRRGRDEQFF
abundance: -
len: 13
v_gene: TRBV6-5
d_gene: TRBD1
j_gene: TRBJ2-1

CDR3nt: TGTGCCAGTAGTATACTAGCAGGAGATACGCAGTATTTT
CDR3aa: CASSILAGDTQYF
abundance: -
len: 13
v_gene: TRBV19
d_gene: -
j_gene: TRBJ2-3

CDR3nt: TGTGCCATCAGTGATTCGGGGACAGGGAACACTGAAGCTTTCTTT
CDR3aa: CAISDSGTGNTEAFF
abundance: -
len: 15
v_gene: TRBV10-3
d_gene: TRBD1
j_gene: TRBJ1-1

CDR3nt: TGTGCCAGCAGTTACGGAGTAGCGGGGGGAACCTACGAGCAGTACTTC
CDR3aa: CASSYGVAGGTYEQYF
abundance: -
len: 16
v_gene: TRBV6-6
d_gene: TRBD2
j_gene: TRBJ2-7

CDR3nt: TGCGCCAGCAGCCAAGGCATTGAACAGGCCTACGAGCAGTACTTC
CDR3aa: CASSQGIEQAYEQYF
abundance: -
len: 15
v_gene: TRBV4-3
d_gene: -
j_gene: TRBJ2-7

CDR3nt: TGTGCCTGGGGTACAGGGTTCAATCAGCCCCAGCATTTT
CDR3aa: CAWGTGFNQPQHF
abundance: -
len: 13
v_gene: TRBV30
d_gene: -
j_gene: TRBJ1-5

CDR3nt: TGTGCCAGCAGCACCTCCGGGACTAGTTCAAATACGCAGTATTTT
CDR3aa: CASSTSGTSSNTQYF
abundance: once
len: 15
v_gene: TRBV9
d_gene: TRBD2
j_gene: TRBJ2-3

CDR3nt: TGTGCCATCAGTGGAGCGGGCCAACCGGCCGAGCAGTACTTC
CDR3aa: CAISGAGQPAEQYF
abundance: -
len: 14
v_gene: TRBV10-3
d_gene: -
j_gene: TRBJ2-7

CDR3nt: TGTGCCAGCAGTAAACCAGGACAGACTGAAGCTTTCTTT
CDR3aa: CASSKPGQTEAFF
abundance: -
len: 13
v_gene: TRBV6-5
d_gene: -
j_gene: TRBJ1-1

CDR3nt: TGTGCCAGCGGAGATTTTAGCGGGGGCCCTCTTGAGCAGTACTTC
CDR3aa: CASGDFSGGPLEQYF
abundance: -
len: 15
v_gene: TRBV6-6
d_gene: TRBD2
j_gene: TRBJ2-7

CDR3nt: TGTGCCAGCAGTTCGGACAGGGGCTACGAGCAGTACTTC
CDR3aa: CASSSDRGYEQYF
abundance: once
len: 13
v_gene: TRBV9
d_gene: TRBD1
j_gene: TRBJ2-7

CDR3nt: TGTGCCTGGAACCGGGGTCCAGAGACCCAGTACTTC
CDR3aa: CAWNRGPETQYF
abundance: -
len: 12
v_gene: TRBV30
d_gene: -
j_gene: TRBJ2-5

CDR3nt: TGTGCCAGCAGTTTGGGGGGGCCGACTAACTATGGCTACACCTTC
CDR3aa: CASSLGGPTNYGYTF
abundance: -
len: 15
v_gene: TRBV28
d_gene: -
j_gene: TRBJ1-2

CDR3nt: TGTGCCAGCAGCCCTAGCGGAATCGGAACCTACGAGCAGTACTTC
CDR3aa: CASSPSGIGTYEQYF
abundance: -
len: 15
v_gene: TRBV5-4
d_gene: TRBD2
j_gene: TRBJ2-7

CDR3nt: TGTGCCAGTAGCACGGGGGGGTGGCAGCCCCAGCATTTT
CDR3aa: CASSTGGWQPQHF
abundance: -
len: 13
v_gene: TRBV19
d_gene: -
j_gene: TRBJ1-5

CDR3nt: TGTGCCAGCAGTTACGGTAGTCGCAGGGTTAAAGAGACCCAGTACTTC
CDR3aa: CASSYGSRRVKETQYF
abundance: -
len: 16
v_gene: TRBV6-5
d_gene: -
j_gene: TRBJ2-5